A selection of T cell receptor beta chains follows, all from one sample in a study of CD8+ T cells in alopecia areata. Profiled with immunoSEQ multiplex PCR; TCRdb holds only in-frame clones, not every one. The sample consists of about 210,000 clones, 66% of them appearing once. The sample was CD4+ T cells sorted from blood, taken between weeks 44 and 45, from a patient treated with tofacitinib. These receptor sequences come from a human donor with alopecia areata. Each CDR3 is given with its conserved first and last residue. The D gene is left open where the match is weak. Size is stated for part of the rows, as once, few or many counts, or as a class when the clone is expanded.

V gene	CDR3 length	clone size	J gene	D gene	CDR3 protein	CDR3 DNA
TRBV7-2	14	few	TRBJ2-1	NA	CASSLTRMDNEQFF	TGTGCCAGCAGCTTAACTAGAATGGACAATGAGCAGTTCTTC
TRBV7-2	13	once	TRBJ1-2	TRBD1	CASSPGTGDIYTF	TGTGCCAGCAGCCCCGGGACAGGGGACATTTACACCTTC
TRBV4-3	17	NA	TRBJ1-4	TRBD1	CASSQARDRATNEKLFF	TGCGCCAGCAGCCAAGCTAGGGACAGGGCAACTAATGAAAAACTGTTTTTT
TRBV18	20	NA	TRBJ1-2	NA	CASSPQIPGPPGGSNYGYTF	TGTGCCAGCTCACCGCAAATACCGGGGCCCCCAGGAGGGTCTAACTATGGCTACACCTTC
TRBV29-1	10	NA	TRBJ2-5	NA	CSVRVETQYF	TGCAGCGTTCGGGTAGAGACCCAGTACTTC
TRBV2	15	few	TRBJ1-5	TRBD1	CASSESGGDNQPQHF	TGTGCCAGCAGTGAGTCAGGGGGCGACAATCAGCCCCAGCATTTT
TRBV4-3	16	NA	TRBJ2-2	TRBD2	CASSQRAGANTGELFF	TGCGCCAGCAGCCAAAGGGCGGGGGCGAACACCGGGGAGCTGTTTTTT
TRBV2	14	few	TRBJ1-1	TRBD1	CASARQGPNTEAFF	TGTGCCAGCGCCCGACAGGGACCGAACACTGAAGCTTTCTTT
TRBV7-9	14	NA	TRBJ2-7	TRBD1	CASSRGQGIYEQYF	TGTGCCAGCAGCCGGGGACAGGGGATTTACGAGCAGTACTTC
TRBV12-5	12	NA	TRBJ2-4	NA	CASGGSQNIQYF	TGTGCTAGCGGCGGTAGCCAAAACATTCAGTACTTC
TRBV7-2	17	NA	TRBJ2-3	TRBD2	CASSLGPSGAVTDTQYF	TGTGCCAGCAGCTTAGGTCCTAGCGGGGCCGTCACAGATACGCAGTATTTT
TRBV5-1	14	NA	TRBJ2-3	NA	CASSPSARFDTQYF	TGCGCCAGCAGCCCTAGCGCACGGTTTGATACGCAGTATTTT
TRBV29-1	12	NA	TRBJ1-5	NA	CSVEVPSGPQHF	TGCAGCGTTGAAGTTCCGTCTGGGCCCCAGCATTTT
TRBV29-1	13	NA	TRBJ2-3	NA	CSVFVGFTDTQYF	TGCAGCGTTTTCGTCGGATTCACAGATACGCAGTATTTT
TRBV7-2	14	NA	TRBJ2-3	NA	CASSLSPASDTQYF	TGTGCCAGCAGCTTATCCCCCGCATCGGATACGCAGTATTTT
TRBV7-9	15	many	TRBJ2-5	NA	CASSGNNRLIETQYF	TGTGCCAGCAGTGGGAACAACAGGTTGATCGAGACCCAGTACTTC
TRBV5-1	15	NA	TRBJ1-5	NA	CASSFPVYSNQPQHF	TGCGCCAGCAGCTTCCCAGTTTATAGCAATCAGCCCCAGCATTTT
TRBV29-1	13	few	TRBJ2-5	NA	CSVVLGGVETQYF	TGCAGCGTTGTTCTGGGCGGGGTGGAGACCCAGTACTTC
TRBV6-6	14	NA	TRBJ2-5	NA	CASSYRDAEETQYF	TGTGCCAGCAGTTACCGGGACGCCGAAGAGACCCAGTACTTC
TRBV5-1	13	NA	TRBJ2-7	NA	CASSGGLVYEQYF	TGCGCCAGCAGCGGGGGATTGGTTTACGAGCAGTACTTC
TRBV30	15	NA	TRBJ1-2	NA	CAWSGGSMVWSGYTF	TGTGCCTGGAGTGGGGGGAGTATGGTTTGGAGTGGCTACACCTTC
TRBV30	13	NA	TRBJ1-4	TRBD1	CAWAGQINEKLFF	TGTGCCTGGGCGGGACAGATTAATGAAAAACTGTTTTTT
TRBV10-3	14	NA	TRBJ1-2	NA	CAISDRLSNYGYTF	TGTGCCATCAGTGACCGATTGTCTAACTATGGCTACACCTTC
TRBV6-5	13	NA	TRBJ1-1	NA	CASSDRFNTEAFF	TGTGCCAGCAGTGACAGGTTCAACACTGAAGCTTTCTTT
TRBV10-3	15	NA	TRBJ2-5	NA	CAISELGGPQETQYF	TGTGCCATCAGTGAGTTGGGGGGCCCACAAGAGACCCAGTACTTC
TRBV29-1	13	NA	TRBJ1-1	NA	CSVGEGRVPEAFF	TGCAGCGTAGGTGAAGGGAGGGTACCTGAAGCTTTCTTT
TRBV11-2	13	once	TRBJ1-1	NA	CASSLVPGTEAFF	TGTGCCAGCAGCTTAGTCCCAGGCACTGAAGCTTTCTTT
TRBV7-2	16	many	TRBJ2-3	NA	CASSLRQGGSEDTQYF	TGTGCCAGCAGCCTTCGACAGGGAGGTTCGGAAGATACGCAGTATTTT
TRBV29-1	14	once	TRBJ1-1	NA	CSVVFQRVNTEAFF	TGCAGCGTCGTTTTCCAGAGGGTGAACACTGAAGCTTTCTTT
TRBV4-3	14	once	TRBJ2-3	NA	CASSLSSITDTQYF	TGCGCCAGCAGTCTGTCCTCCATCACAGATACGCAGTATTTT
TRBV14	13	NA	TRBJ2-1	NA	CASSQLGPNEQFF	TGTGCCAGCAGCCAATTAGGGCCCAATGAGCAGTTCTTC
TRBV6-1	15	NA	TRBJ2-1	NA	CASRTRRTPDNEQFF	TGTGCCAGCAGGACCCGCCGGACTCCAGACAATGAGCAGTTCTTC